This entry features one T cell receptor beta chain sequence. This sample is drawn from a study of blood T cell repertoires in COVID-19. Study background: Donors in the United States, Italy and Spain gave samples during acute or convalescent COVID-19.

The CDR3 covers 14 residues. The ends lost 4 bases at V and 6 bases at J; junction bases unmatched: 5. From germline, CDR1 is SGHTA and CDR2 FQGNSA. Measured with immunoSEQ multiplex PCR; TCRdb has only the in-frame clones, and not every one. The sample has roughly 130,000 clones; around 80% are singletons. This TCR was recovered from a man in his sixties with acute or convalescent COVID-19. Sample: peripheral blood. The chain combines TRBV7-2 with TRBJ1-5, with TRBD1 matching 8 bases. CDR3: CASSSSGGGQPQHF. For the CDR3, the DNA is TGTGCCAGCAGCTCTTCAGGGGGCGGTCAGCCCCAGCATTTT.